This entry lists 5 T cell receptor beta chains sequenced from one sample in a study of blood T cell repertoires in COVID-19. Some clones are missing from TCRdb's copy, which holds only in-frame ones; the method was immunoSEQ multiplex PCR. The sample shows 250,000 to 300,000 clones, about 68% of them seen only once. The sequencing sample was made of peripheral blood. These receptors originate from a woman older than 75 with acute or convalescent COVID-19.

The chain employs TRBV6-5 and TRBJ1-1; 7 bases align to TRBD1. The CDR3 runs to 14 residues. J lost 5 bases, V lost 6 bases, and 9 bases had no gene match. Germline V gene data show CDR1 as MNHEY and CDR2 as SVGAGI. The CDR3 bases are TGTGCCAGCAGGCAGGGGGTATTGGGGACTGAAGCTTTCTTT. This encodes CASRQGVLGTEAFF.

This rearrangement joins TRBV5-1 to TRBJ1-1; perhaps TRBD1 as D (6 bases). Germline CDR1 and CDR2: SGHRS and YFSETQ. V lost 0 bases, J lost 6 bases, and 9 bases lay in between. The CDR3 extends over 13 amino acids. CDR3 bases: TGCGCCAGCAGCTTGGGGGGGCCCGCTGAAGCTTTCTTT. This translates into CASSLGGPAEAFF.

The chain recombines TRBV2 with TRBJ1-6; 9 nucleotides line up with TRBD1. The V gene's germline CDR1 is SNHLY and CDR2 FYNNEI. This CDR3 comprises 13 residues. Losses at the gene ends were 9 bases for V and 8 bases for J; bases not matched to a gene: 5. For the CDR3, the DNA is TGTGCCAGTTACAGGGGGCGAGATTCACCCCTCCACTTT. Amino acids: CASYRGRDSPLHF. Full variable domain (rest looked up from reference TRBV2 and TRBJ1-6): EPEVTQTPSHQVTQMGQEVILRCVPISNHLYFYWYRQILGQKVEFLVSFYNNEISEKSEIFDDQFSVERPDGSNFTLKIRSTKLEDSAMYFCASYRGRDSPLHFGNGTRLTVT.

This chain uses TRBV9 with TRBJ2-5; no reliable D call. Germline V CDR1 and CDR2: SGDLS, YYNGEE. The CDR3 contains 12 residues. The V end lost 3 bases, the J end lost 9 bases, and 12 bases lay between the germline ends. CDR3 region: CASSEADNPQYF. The CDR3 DNA follows: TGTGCCAGCAGCGAAGCCGACAACCCCCAGTACTTC.

The genes are TRBV28 and TRBJ1-2; TRBD1 might be the D (5 bases). Per the germline V gene, CDR1 is MDHEN and CDR2 is SYDVKM. The germline V and J ends were trimmed by 2 bases and 5 bases, with 6 bases remaining between them. The CDR3 totals 12 residues. CDR3 sequence: CASSLQGYGYTF. The CDR3 DNA follows: TGTGCCAGCAGTTTACAGGGTTATGGCTACACCTTC.